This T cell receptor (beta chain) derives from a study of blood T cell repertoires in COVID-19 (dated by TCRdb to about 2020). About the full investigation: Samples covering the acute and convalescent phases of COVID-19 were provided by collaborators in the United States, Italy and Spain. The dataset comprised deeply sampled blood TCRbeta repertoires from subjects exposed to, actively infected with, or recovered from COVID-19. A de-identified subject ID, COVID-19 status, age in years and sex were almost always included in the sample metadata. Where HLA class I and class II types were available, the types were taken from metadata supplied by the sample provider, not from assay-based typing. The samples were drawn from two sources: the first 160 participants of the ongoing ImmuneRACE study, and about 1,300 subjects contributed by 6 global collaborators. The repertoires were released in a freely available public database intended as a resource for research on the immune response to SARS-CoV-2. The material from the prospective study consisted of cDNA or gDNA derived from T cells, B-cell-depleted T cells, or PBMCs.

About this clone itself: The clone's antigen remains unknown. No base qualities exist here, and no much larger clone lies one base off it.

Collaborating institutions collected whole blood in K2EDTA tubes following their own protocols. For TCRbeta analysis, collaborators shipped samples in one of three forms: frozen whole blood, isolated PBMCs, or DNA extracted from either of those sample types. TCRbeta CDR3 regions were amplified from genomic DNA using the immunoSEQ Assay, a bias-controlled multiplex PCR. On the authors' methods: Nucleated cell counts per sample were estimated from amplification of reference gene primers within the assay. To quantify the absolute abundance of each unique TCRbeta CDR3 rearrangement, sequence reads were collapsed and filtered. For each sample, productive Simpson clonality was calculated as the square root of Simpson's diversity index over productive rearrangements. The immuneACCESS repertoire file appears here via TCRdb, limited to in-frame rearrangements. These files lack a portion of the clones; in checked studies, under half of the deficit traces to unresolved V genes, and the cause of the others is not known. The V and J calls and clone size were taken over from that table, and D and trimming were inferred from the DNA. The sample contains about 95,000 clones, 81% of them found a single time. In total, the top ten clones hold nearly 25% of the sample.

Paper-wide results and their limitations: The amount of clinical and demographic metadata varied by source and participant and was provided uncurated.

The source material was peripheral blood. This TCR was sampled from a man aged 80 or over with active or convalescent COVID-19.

The nucleotide sequence reads as follows: TGCGCCAGCAGCTTCGGGACAGGGGTTGGAAACACCATATATTTT. Its product reads: CASSFGTGVGNTIYF. The V and J genes are TRBV5-1 and TRBJ1-3, with 10 bases in between that match TRBD1. The CDR3 contains 15 residues, cysteine and phenylalanine counted. The retained sequence is limited to the CDR3, 45 bases, with the frame set at the first base. The V end gives up 2 bases and the J end 3 bases, leaving 2 bases in the junction not matched to a gene. Taken from the germline V gene, the CDR1 and CDR2 loops are SGHRS and YFSETQ.